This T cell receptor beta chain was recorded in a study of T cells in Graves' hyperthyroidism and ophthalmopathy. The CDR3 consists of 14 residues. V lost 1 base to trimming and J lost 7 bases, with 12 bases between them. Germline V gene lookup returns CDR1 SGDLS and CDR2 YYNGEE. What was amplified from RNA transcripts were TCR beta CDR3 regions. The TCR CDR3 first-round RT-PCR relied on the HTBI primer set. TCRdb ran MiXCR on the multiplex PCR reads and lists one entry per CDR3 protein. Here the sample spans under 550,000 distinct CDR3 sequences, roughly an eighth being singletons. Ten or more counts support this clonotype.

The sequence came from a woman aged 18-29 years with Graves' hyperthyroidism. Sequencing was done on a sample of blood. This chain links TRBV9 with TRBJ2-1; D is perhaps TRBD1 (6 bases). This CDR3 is CASSVRQGKNEQFF. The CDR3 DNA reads TGTGCCAGCAGCGTAAGGCAGGGGAAAAATGAGCAGTTCTTC.